This T cell receptor beta chain was found in a study of T-cell reconstitution after alpha-beta-depleted transplantation in children. As it was prepared, the TCRbeta library received unique molecular identifiers. TCRdb recomputed calls from the PCR reads with MiXCR, one row per CDR3 protein. The sample carries a few hundred thousand distinct CDR3 sequences, roughly a quarter recorded once. Study-wide points: By about two months after transplant, alpha-beta T cells reportedly arose from several hundred graft clones that had expanded. Hyperexpanded clones declined; after one year, newly produced T cells mostly supplied diversity. Recipient T cells and thymic progenitors that survived were the source of the high TCRbeta diversity seen at day 60 in some patients.

This CDR3 spans 15 amino acids. The germline V gene encodes CDR1 SGHRS and CDR2 YFSETQ. Notes on this clonotype: Antigen: not known. One junction end disagrees with the germline gene, perhaps due to a read error.

The chain has TRBV5-1 and TRBJ2-5, with D possibly being TRBD1 (5 bases). This specimen was PBMCs, taken before TCRalphabeta/CD19-depleted stem cell transplant. The TCR was taken from a boy in the first two years of life with Wiskott-Aldrich syndrome, due to receive a stem cell transplant. CDR3 loop: CASSLGQQLQATQYF. The CDR3, as DNA: TGCGCCAGCAGCTTGGGACAGCAACTACAAGCGACCCAGTACTTC.